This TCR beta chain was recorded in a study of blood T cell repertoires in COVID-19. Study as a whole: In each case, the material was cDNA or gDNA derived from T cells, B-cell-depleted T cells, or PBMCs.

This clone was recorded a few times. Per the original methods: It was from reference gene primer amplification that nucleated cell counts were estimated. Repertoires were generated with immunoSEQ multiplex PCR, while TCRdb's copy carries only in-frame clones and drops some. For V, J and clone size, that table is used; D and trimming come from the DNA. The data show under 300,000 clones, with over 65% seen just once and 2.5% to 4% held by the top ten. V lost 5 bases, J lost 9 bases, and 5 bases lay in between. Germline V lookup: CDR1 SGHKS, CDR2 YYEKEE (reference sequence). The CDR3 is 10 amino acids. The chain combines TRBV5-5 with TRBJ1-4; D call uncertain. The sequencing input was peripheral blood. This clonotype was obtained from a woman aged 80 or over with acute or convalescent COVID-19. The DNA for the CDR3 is TGTGCCAGCAGGAGGCAAAAACTGTTTTTT. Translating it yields CASRRQKLFF.